This T cell receptor (beta chain) was sequenced for a study of TIL therapy for anti-PD-1-resistant metastatic lung cancer. About the study: Median patient age was nearly 55, ranging about 38-80 years.

This was the immunoSEQ v3 assay. Produced via immunoSEQ multiplex PCR; TCRdb's table is partial and in-frame only. Here the sample spans approximately 92,000 clones, under 70% being singletons. Trimming left V 2 bases short and J 8 bases short, with 9 bases between. In germline, CDR1 is MGHRA, CDR2 YSYEKL. The CDR3 covers 13 residues. This sample's time point: pre-treatment sample, taken before nivolumab and TIL therapy. Tumor tissue came from excised metastases, mostly pleural nodules or supraclavicular lymph nodes. The TCR comes from a person between 30 and 80 years old with non-small cell lung cancer. The gene calls are TRBV4-1 and TRBJ1-4; D is unclear. The sequenced sample was tumor tissue, obtained at baseline. CDR3 region: CASSQRVEEKLFF. CDR3 coding DNA: TGCGCCAGCAGCCAAAGGGTAGAGGAAAAACTGTTTTTT.